These 9 T cell receptor beta chains originate from one sample sequenced in a study of T-cell memory formation after mild COVID-19. MiXCR, applied by TCRdb to the 5' RACE reads, yields one record per CDR3 protein. The sample records 380,000 or so distinct CDR3 sequences, around 15% being singletons. The sequenced sample was PBMCs or a T cell subset sorted from them (not recorded which). These TCRs come from a man between 18 and 29 years old who had mild COVID-19 (a few samples of this study predate the infection). Cell type and time point are not known.

This chain uses TRBV9 with TRBJ1-1; possibly TRBD1 for D (6 bases). Trimming pared 3 bases from V and 5 bases from J, leaving 20 bases between. The CDR3 totals 16 residues. Germline CDR1 SGDLS, CDR2 YYNGEE. The DNA for the CDR3 is TGTGCCAGCAGCGCCCGACTACAGGGACGAGGGACTGAAGCTTTCTTT. It is translated as CASSARLQGRGTEAFF.

This clonotype was detected only a few times. The chain recombines TRBV5-1 with TRBJ1-2; a possible D gene is TRBD1 (5 bases). Germline assignment: CDR1 SGHRS and CDR2 YFSETQ. V was shortened by 2 bases and J by 6 bases, with 11 bases between the two germline ends. This CDR3 contains 13 residues. The CDR3 region is CASSLGEHHGYTF. CDR3 nucleotide sequence: TGCGCCAGCAGCTTAGGGGAACACCATGGCTACACCTTC.

This rearrangement joins TRBV7-8 to TRBJ1-1; D is perhaps TRBD1 (5 bases). The CDR3 spans 11 residues. V was shortened by 5 bases and J by 10 bases, with 11 bases between the two germline ends. From germline, CDR1 is SGHVS and CDR2 FQNEAQ. The CDR3 here is CASSTSGPAFF. As DNA, the CDR3 is TGTGCCAGCAGCACCTCGGGGCCAGCTTTCTTT.

This clonotype was observed a handful of times. The V and J genes are TRBV10-3 and TRBJ2-2; D is perhaps TRBD2 (6 bases). This CDR3 spans 13 amino acids. Per the germline V gene, CDR1 is ENHRY and CDR2 is SYGVKD. V was clipped by 6 bases and J by 6 bases, with 11 bases between them. In DNA, the CDR3 is TGTGCCATCAGCCTCGGGGGACCCGGGGAGCTGTTTTTT. Translating it yields CAISLGGPGELFF.

The V call is TRBV19, the J call TRBJ2-1; D uncertain. V was cut by 5 bases and J by 6 bases, with 11 bases left in between. The CDR3 length is 13 residues. Germline CDR1 reads LNHDA; CDR2 reads SQIVND (reference sequence). The CDR3 bases are TGTGCCAGTAGTGTGCGCGGCGCCAATGAGCAGTTCTTC. Translated, it gives CASSVRGANEQFF.

This clonotype has only a few counts. The chain uses TRBV14 and TRBJ2-7, with D tentatively TRBD1 (6 bases). The V gene lost 4 bases and the J gene lost 4 bases, with 14 bases spanning the gap. The CDR3 has 14 amino acids. CDR1 SGHDN and CDR2 FVKESK come from the germline V gene. Here the CDR3 DNA reads TGTGCCAGCAGCCGTACAGGGATTAGGTACGAGCAGTACTTC. It codes for CASSRTGIRYEQYF. Together with reference TRBV14 and TRBJ2-7, the CDR3 gives the full variable domain: EAGVTQFPSHSVIEKGQTVTLRCDPISGHDNLYWYRRVMGKEIKFLLHFVKESKQDESGMPNNRFLAERTGGTYSTLKVQPAELEDSGVYFCASSRTGIRYEQYFGPGTRLTVT.

This clonotype has just a few counts. This chain joins TRBV29-1 and TRBJ2-7; TRBD1 is a possible D gene (6 bases). Germline CDR1 reads SQVTM; CDR2 reads ANQGSEA. The CDR3 loop spans 12 amino acids. CDR3 sequence reads: CSGGQGYHEQYF. CDR3 DNA sequence: TGCAGTGGCGGGCAGGGGTACCACGAGCAGTACTTC.

The chain uses TRBV30 and TRBJ2-1, with TRBD2 identical over 8 bases. V lost 3 bases, J lost 8 bases, and 12 bases stayed unmatched. This CDR3 has 15 amino acids. CDR1 GTSNPN and CDR2 SVGIG come from the germline V gene (reference sequence). The chain's CDR3 is CAWSLKLAGHYEQFF. CDR3 coding DNA: TGTGCCTGGAGCCTAAAATTAGCGGGGCATTATGAGCAGTTCTTC.

This clonotype has at least ten counts. The chain links TRBV9 to TRBJ1-2, with D possibly being TRBD1 (5 bases). The CDR3 is 14 amino acids. CDR1 and CDR2 (germline): SGDLS, YYNGEE. Trimming left V 2 bases short and J 5 bases short, with 13 bases between. The CDR3 here is CASSVTGTGYGYTF. In DNA, the CDR3 is TGTGCCAGCAGCGTTACGGGGACGGGGTATGGCTACACCTTC. The full variable domain, with the rest looked up from reference TRBV9 and TRBJ1-2, is DSGVTQTPKHLITATGQRVTLRCSPRSGDLSVYWYQQSLDQGLQFLIQYYNGEERAKGNILERFSAQQFPDLHSELNLSSLELGDSALYFCASSVTGTGYGYTFGSGTRLTVV.